This T cell receptor (beta chain) originates from a study of blood T cell repertoires in COVID-19. About the research overall: The cDNA or gDNA used as material had been derived from T cells, B-cell-depleted T cells, or PBMCs.

The CDR3 has 17 amino acids. The V gene's germline CDR1 is SNHLY and CDR2 FYNNEI. V was trimmed by 5 bases and J by 0 bases, leaving 14 bases between them. In the authors' methods: The assay estimated nucleated cells by amplifying reference gene primers. Repertoires were generated with immunoSEQ multiplex PCR, while TCRdb's copy carries only in-frame clones and drops some. That table gives V, J and clone size, and the DNA gave D and trimming. The data hold 90,000 to 120,000 clones, with around 82% observed a single time. This TCR came from a human donor in a cohort sampled during active COVID-19. The sequenced material came from peripheral blood. The chain joins TRBV2 to TRBJ2-6; D gene ambiguous. The CDR3: CASSPELINSGANVLTF. The CDR3 DNA follows: TGTGCCAGCAGTCCCGAACTCATCAACTCTGGGGCCAACGTCCTGACTTTC.